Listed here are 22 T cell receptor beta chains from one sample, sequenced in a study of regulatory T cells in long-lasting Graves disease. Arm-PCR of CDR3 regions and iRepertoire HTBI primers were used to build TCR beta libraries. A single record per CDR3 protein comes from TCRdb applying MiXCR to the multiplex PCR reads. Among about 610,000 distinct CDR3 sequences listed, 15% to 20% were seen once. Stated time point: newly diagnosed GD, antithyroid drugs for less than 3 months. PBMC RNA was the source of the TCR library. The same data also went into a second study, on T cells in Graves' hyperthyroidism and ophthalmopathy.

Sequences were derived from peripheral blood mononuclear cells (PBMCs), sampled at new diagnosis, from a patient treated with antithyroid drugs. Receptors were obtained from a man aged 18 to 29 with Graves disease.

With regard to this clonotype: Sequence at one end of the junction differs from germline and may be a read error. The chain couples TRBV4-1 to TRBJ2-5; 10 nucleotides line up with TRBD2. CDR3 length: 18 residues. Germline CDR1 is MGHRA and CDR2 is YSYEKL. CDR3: CASSPEWGSGREEETQYF. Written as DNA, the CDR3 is TGTGCCAGCAGCCCCGAGTGGGGGAGCGGGAGGGAGGAAGAGACCCAGTACTTC.

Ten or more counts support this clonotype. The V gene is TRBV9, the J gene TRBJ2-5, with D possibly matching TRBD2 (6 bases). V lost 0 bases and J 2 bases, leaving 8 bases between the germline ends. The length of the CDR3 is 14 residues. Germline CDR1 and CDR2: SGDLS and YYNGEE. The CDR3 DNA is TGTGCCAGCAGCGTAGCGGGAGCGCAAGAGACCCAGTACTTC. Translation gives CASSVAGAQETQYF.

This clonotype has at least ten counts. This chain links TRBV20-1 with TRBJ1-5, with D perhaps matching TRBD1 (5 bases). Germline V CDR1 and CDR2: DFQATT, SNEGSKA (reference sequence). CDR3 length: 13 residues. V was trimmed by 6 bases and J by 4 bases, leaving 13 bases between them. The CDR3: CSAKTRGNQPQHF. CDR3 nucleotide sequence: TGCAGTGCCAAAACCCGGGGGAATCAGCCCCAGCATTTT.

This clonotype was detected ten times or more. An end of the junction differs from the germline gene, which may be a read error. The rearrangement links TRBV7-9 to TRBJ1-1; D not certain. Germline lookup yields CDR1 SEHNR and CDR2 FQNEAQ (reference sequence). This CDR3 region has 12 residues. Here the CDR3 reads CASSLGATEAFF. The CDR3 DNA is TGTGCCAGCAGTTTAGGAGCCACTGAAGCTTTCTTT.

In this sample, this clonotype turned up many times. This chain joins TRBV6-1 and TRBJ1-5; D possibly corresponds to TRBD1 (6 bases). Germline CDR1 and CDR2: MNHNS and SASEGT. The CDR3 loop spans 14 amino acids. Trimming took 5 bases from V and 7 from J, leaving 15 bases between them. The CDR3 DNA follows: TGTGCCAGCAGTCGGGAGGGGGTTTGGCAGCCCCAGCATTTT. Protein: CASSREGVWQPQHF.

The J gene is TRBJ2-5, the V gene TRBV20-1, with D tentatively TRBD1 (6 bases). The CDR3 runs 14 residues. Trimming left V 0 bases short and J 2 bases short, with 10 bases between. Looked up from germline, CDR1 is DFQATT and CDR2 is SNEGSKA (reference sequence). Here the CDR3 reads CSARELGQQETQYF. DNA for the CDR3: TGCAGTGCTAGAGAGCTAGGACAGCAAGAGACCCAGTACTTC.

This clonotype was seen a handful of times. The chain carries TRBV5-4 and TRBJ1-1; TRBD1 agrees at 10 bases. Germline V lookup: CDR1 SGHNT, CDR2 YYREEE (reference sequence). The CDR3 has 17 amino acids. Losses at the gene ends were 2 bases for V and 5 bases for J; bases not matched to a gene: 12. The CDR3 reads CASSFRDRGRLGTEAFF. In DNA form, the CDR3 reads TGTGCCAGCAGCTTCCGGGACAGGGGCCGACTGGGGACTGAAGCTTTCTTT.

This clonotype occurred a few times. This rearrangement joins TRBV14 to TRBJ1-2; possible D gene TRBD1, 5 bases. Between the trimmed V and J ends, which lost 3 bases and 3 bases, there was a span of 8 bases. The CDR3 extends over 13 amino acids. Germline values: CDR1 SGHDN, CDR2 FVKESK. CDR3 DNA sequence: TGTGCCAGCAGCCAGGACACCTACTATGGCTACACCTTC. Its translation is CASSQDTYYGYTF.

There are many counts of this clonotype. CDR3 nucleotide sequence: TGTGCCAGCAGTTACTCGAGGTCCGTAGGTGGCAATGAGCAGTTCTTC. Protein sequence: CASSYSRSVGGNEQFF. The chain links TRBV6-5 to TRBJ2-1; D remains ambiguous. The ends were cut back, 0 bases at V and 6 bases at J, with 15 bases in the middle. There are 16 residues in the CDR3. The germline CDR1 and CDR2 sequences are MNHEY and SVGAGI.

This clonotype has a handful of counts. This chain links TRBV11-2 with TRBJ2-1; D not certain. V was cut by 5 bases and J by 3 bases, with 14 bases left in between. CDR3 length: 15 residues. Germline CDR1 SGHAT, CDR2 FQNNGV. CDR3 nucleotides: TGTGCCAGCAGCACCAGTAGATCCTACTACAATGAGCAGTTCTTC. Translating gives CASSTSRSYYNEQFF.

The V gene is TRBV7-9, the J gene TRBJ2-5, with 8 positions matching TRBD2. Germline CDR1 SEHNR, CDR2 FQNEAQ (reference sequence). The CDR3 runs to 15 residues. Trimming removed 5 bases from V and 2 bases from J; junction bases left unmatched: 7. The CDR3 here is CASSPRPSGQETQYF. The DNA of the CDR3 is TGTGCCAGCAGCCCCCGGCCTAGCGGGCAAGAGACCCAGTACTTC.

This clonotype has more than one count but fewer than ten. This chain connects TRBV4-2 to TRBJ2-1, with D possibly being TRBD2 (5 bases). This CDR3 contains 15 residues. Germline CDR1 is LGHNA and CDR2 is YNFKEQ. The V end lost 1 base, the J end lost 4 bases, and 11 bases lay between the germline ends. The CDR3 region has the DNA TGTGCCAGCAGCCAAGGATACGGACTGTACAATGAGCAGTTCTTC. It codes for CASSQGYGLYNEQFF.

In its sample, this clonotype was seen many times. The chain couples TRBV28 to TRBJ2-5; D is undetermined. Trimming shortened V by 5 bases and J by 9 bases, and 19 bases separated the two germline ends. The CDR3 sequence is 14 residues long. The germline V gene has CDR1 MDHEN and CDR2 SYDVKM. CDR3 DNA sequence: TGTGCCAGCAGTCCCGAGCTGGAGAAAACGGCCCAGTACTTC. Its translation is CASSPELEKTAQYF.

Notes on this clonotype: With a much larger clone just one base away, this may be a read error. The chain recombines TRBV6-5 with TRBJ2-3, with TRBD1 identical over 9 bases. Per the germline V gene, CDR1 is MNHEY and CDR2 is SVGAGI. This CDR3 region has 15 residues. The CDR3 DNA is TGTACCAGCAGTGAAAGGGACAGGGAGTCAGATACGCAGTATTTT. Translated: CTSSERDRESDTQYF.

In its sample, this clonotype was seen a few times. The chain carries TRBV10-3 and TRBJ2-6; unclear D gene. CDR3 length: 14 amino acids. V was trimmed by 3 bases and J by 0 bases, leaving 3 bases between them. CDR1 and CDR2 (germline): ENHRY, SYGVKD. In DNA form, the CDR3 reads TGTGCCATCAGTGAAAGCTCTGGGGCCAACGTCCTGACTTTC. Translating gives CAISESSGANVLTF.

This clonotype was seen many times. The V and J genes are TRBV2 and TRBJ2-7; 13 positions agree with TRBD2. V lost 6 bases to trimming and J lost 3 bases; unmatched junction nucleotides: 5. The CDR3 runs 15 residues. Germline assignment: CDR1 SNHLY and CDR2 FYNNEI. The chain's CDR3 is CASRPGLAGNYEQYF. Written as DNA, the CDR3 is TGTGCCAGCAGACCGGGACTAGCGGGAAACTACGAGCAGTACTTC.

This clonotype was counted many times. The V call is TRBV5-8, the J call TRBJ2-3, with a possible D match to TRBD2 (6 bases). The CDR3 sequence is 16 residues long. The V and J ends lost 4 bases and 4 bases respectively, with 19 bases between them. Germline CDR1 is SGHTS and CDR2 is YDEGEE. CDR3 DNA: TGTGCCAGCAGCGGGGAGGTGCCACTAGAGCCAGATACGCAGTATTTT. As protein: CASSGEVPLEPDTQYF.

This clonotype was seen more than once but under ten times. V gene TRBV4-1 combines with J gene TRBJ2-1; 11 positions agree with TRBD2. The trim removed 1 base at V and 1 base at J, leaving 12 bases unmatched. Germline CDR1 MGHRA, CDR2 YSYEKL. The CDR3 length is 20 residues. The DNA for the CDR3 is TGCGCCAGCAGCCAAGTTTGGTCGACTAGCGGGAAGGGTTCCTACAATGAGCAGTTCTTC. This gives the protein CASSQVWSTSGKGSYNEQFF.

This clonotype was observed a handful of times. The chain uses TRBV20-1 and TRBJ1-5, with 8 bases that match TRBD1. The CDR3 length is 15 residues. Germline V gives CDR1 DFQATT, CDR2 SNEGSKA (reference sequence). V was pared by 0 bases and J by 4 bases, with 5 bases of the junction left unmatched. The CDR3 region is CSARDLGTGNQPQHF. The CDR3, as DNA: TGCAGTGCTAGAGATCTCGGGACAGGTAATCAGCCCCAGCATTTT.

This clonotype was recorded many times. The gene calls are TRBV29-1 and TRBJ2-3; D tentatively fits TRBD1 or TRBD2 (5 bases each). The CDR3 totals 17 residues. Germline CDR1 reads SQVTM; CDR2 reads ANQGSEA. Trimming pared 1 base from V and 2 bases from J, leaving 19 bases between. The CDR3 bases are TGCAGCGTTGAAGGTCACCGGGACCGACTGCCCACAGATACGCAGTATTTT. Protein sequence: CSVEGHRDRLPTDTQYF.

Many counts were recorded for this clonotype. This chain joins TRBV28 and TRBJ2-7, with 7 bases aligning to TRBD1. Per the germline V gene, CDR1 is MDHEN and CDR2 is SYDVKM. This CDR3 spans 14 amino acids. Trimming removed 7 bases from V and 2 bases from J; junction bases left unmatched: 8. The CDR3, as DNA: TGTGCCAGCACCATAGGGGGACAGACCTACGAGCAGTACTTC. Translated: CASTIGGQTYEQYF.

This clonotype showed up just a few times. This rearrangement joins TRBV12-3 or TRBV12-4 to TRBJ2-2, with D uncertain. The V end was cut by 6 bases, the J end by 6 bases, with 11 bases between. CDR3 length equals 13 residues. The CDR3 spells CASSPDGAGELFF. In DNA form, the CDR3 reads TGTGCCAGCAGCCCCGATGGGGCCGGGGAGCTGTTTTTT.